This T cell receptor (beta chain) was recovered during a study of T cells after yellow fever vaccination. TCR cDNA, made by 5'RACE template switching, carried an added universal primer site and UMIs. MiXCR was run by TCRdb on the 5' RACE reads, yielding one entry per CDR3 protein. The sample shows about 320,000 distinct CDR3 sequences, 4% to 5.5% of them seen only once. In this sample, this clonotype turned up many times. Its specificity is not known. Study-level points and caveats: Some clonotypes, a small share, were shared between CD4 and CD8 compartments. The study re-detected most primary-vaccination clones after the booster (96% CD4, just over 85% CD8).

The sequence came from a man aged 18-30 years who received the YFV17D yellow fever vaccine. The sequencing used PBMCs, collected 15 days after the yellow fever booster vaccination.

The CDR3 spells CASSYSIGGGKNIQYF. The DNA of the CDR3 is TGTGCCAGCAGTTACTCTATCGGGGGGGGGAAAAACATTCAGTACTTC. The V and J genes are TRBV6-5 and TRBJ2-4, with 8 bases aligning to TRBD2. Germline lookup yields CDR1 MNHEY and CDR2 SVGAGI. Trimming removed 0 bases from V and 4 bases from J; junction bases left unmatched: 5. CDR3 size: 16 residues.